This T cell receptor beta chain was obtained from a study of blood T cell repertoires in COVID-19. Study details: T cells, B-cell-depleted T cells, or PBMCs supplied cDNA or gDNA.

As originally analysed: Reference gene primer amplification in the assay estimated nucleated cell counts. Method: immunoSEQ multiplex PCR; TCRdb's copy keeps in-frame clones and lacks some. For V, J and clone size, that table is used; D and trimming come from the DNA. The sample lists about 76,000 clones; about four fifths were seen once. Germline lookup yields CDR1 SGHTA and CDR2 FQGNSA. V was shortened by 2 bases and J by 3 bases, with 8 bases between the two germline ends. This CDR3 region has 14 residues. The gene calls are TRBV7-2 and TRBJ1-5, with unresolved D. This TCR derives from a man between 70 and 80 years old with acute or convalescent COVID-19. Sequencing input: peripheral blood. The CDR3 nucleotides read TGTGCCAGCAGCTTACTACAGAACAATCAGCCCCAGCATTTT. Translated: CASSLLQNNQPQHF.